The clone carrying this T cell receptor beta chain turned up a few times. This record comes from a study of blood T cell repertoires in COVID-19. Study background: Samples representing acute and convalescent COVID-19 were sourced from the United States, Italy and Spain. T cells, B-cell-depleted T cells, or PBMCs provided the cDNA or gDNA that served as material.

Original processing notes: Estimated nucleated cell counts came from reference gene primer amplification. Assay used: immunoSEQ multiplex PCR; TCRdb lists only in-frame clones, some missing. D and trimming come from the DNA, and the V and J calls and clone size come from that table. Of some 90,000 clones in the sample, less than 85% were seen once. The CDR3 contains 14 residues. V lost 2 bases and J lost 8; bases outside the gene matches: 6. From germline, CDR1 is SGHTA and CDR2 FQGTGA. Sequenced sample: peripheral blood. This clonotype originated in a woman in her 70s with acute or convalescent COVID-19. The rearrangement links TRBV7-3 to TRBJ2-1; TRBD2 aligns across 7 bases. The CDR3 DNA reads TGTGCCAGCAGCTTATCGGGAGGATCCCATGAGCAGTTCTTC. Residues: CASSLSGGSHEQFF.